A single sample is the source of the 30 T cell receptor beta chains below, sequenced in a study of Graves' ophthalmopathy and Graves' hyperthyroidism. Investigators amplified TCR beta CDR3 regions from RNA transcripts. HTBI primers were employed in first-round RT-PCR, then a second-round multiplex PCR followed. TCRdb called the multiplex PCR reads again in MiXCR, with one record for every CDR3 protein. This repertoire shows 400,000 to 450,000 distinct CDR3 sequences, over 20% found once; its top ten account for around 3.1%. The specimen was peripheral blood. Every receptor here comes from a woman younger than 35 with stable Graves' hyperthyroidism.

This clonotype showed up just a few times. This clone may be a read error of a much larger clone one base away. The chain couples TRBV20-1 to TRBJ2-5, with D perhaps matching TRBD1 or TRBD2 (5 bases each). The CDR3 is 17 residues long. The V end was cut by 1 base, the J end by 5 bases, with 23 bases between. CDR1 is DFQATT and CDR2 is SNEGSKA in the germline V gene (reference sequence). CDR3 loop: CSARALLEWEQGETQYF. CDR3 DNA: TGCAGTGCTAGAGCGCTCCTCGAGTGGGAGCAGGGTGAGACCCAGTACTTC.

The sample holds many counts of this clonotype. The chain combines TRBV20-1 with TRBJ1-3; 8 bases are shared with TRBD1. Per germline, CDR1 DFQATT and CDR2 SNEGSKA (reference sequence). The CDR3 length is 16 residues. The trim removed 4 bases at V and 0 bases at J, leaving 8 bases unmatched. CDR3 region: CSAKTAGGDSGNTIYF. The CDR3, as DNA: TGCAGTGCTAAGACAGCAGGGGGCGACTCTGGAAACACCATATATTTT.

V and J are TRBV11-2 and TRBJ2-7, with D unclear. Germline CDR1 and CDR2: SGHAT and FQNNGV. The CDR3 runs 14 residues. V lost 2 bases and J 7 bases, leaving 15 bases between the germline ends. In DNA form, the CDR3 reads TGTGCCAGCAGCTTACAGCGTCAATTGGGGGAGCAGTACTTC. Amino acids: CASSLQRQLGEQYF.

Ten or more counts support this clonotype. The gene calls are TRBV19 and TRBJ1-1, with D perhaps matching TRBD1 (5 bases). Trimming shortened V by 6 bases and J by 3 bases, and 14 bases separated the two germline ends. CDR1 and CDR2 (germline): LNHDA, SQIVND (reference sequence). CDR3 length: 14 amino acids. CDR3 protein: CASSQTGGYTEAFF. As DNA, the CDR3 is TGTGCCAGTAGCCAAACTGGGGGGTACACTGAAGCTTTCTTT.

This clonotype was seen many times. CDR3 amino acids: CASSLRGQTYEQYF. In DNA form, the CDR3 reads TGTGCCAGCAGTTTAAGGGGACAGACCTACGAGCAGTACTTC. The rearrangement links TRBV28 to TRBJ2-7, with 7 bases lining up with TRBD1. Germline V CDR1 and CDR2: MDHEN, SYDVKM. The CDR3 has 14 amino acids. V lost 2 bases and J lost 2; bases outside the gene matches: 3.

This clonotype was detected ten times or more. In DNA, the CDR3 is TGTGCCAGCAGGGGTGTGGGGTCCAAAAACATTCAGTACTTC. This translates into CASRGVGSKNIQYF. The chain links TRBV27 to TRBJ2-4; D is unclear. The germline V gene has CDR1 MNHEY and CDR2 SMNVEV (reference sequence). V was trimmed by 6 bases and J by 2 bases, leaving 11 bases between them. The CDR3 contains 14 residues.

As for this clonotype: A much larger clone lies one base from this, so it may be a read error. J is TRBJ1-1 and V is TRBV11-2, with 10 positions matching TRBD1. This CDR3 has 15 amino acids. V lost 5 bases to trimming and J lost 7 bases; unmatched junction nucleotides: 10. CDR1 SGHAT and CDR2 FQNNGV come from the germline V gene. The CDR3, as DNA: TGTGCCAGCAGCGGCCGGGACAGGGGACCACTTGAAGCTTTCTTT. Translation gives CASSGRDRGPLEAFF.

This clonotype was counted at least ten times. CDR3 bases: TGTGCCAGTAGTATAGCATGGGGCGACGAGCAGTACTTC. Residues: CASSIAWGDEQYF. The V gene is TRBV19, the J gene TRBJ2-7; maybe TRBD1 (5 bases). Germline CDR1 and CDR2: LNHDA and SQIVND (reference sequence). Trimming took 1 base from V and 5 from J, leaving 9 bases between them. The CDR3 length is 13 residues.

This clonotype appeared many times. The chain carries TRBV30 and TRBJ1-2; D remains ambiguous. The V gene's germline CDR1 is GTSNPN and CDR2 SVGIG (reference sequence). V was cut by 1 base and J by 7 bases, with 4 bases left in between. This CDR3 has 10 residues. CDR3 residues: CAWSDPGYTF. As DNA, the CDR3 is TGTGCCTGGAGTGATCCTGGCTACACCTTC.

This clonotype was seen many times. The chain is built from TRBV2 and TRBJ1-5; perhaps TRBD1 as D (5 bases). Germline loops: CDR1 SNHLY, CDR2 FYNNEI. The CDR3 has 15 amino acids. V lost 0 bases and J 4 bases, leaving 10 bases between the germline ends. The CDR3 reads CASSEARQGNQPQHF. In DNA, the CDR3 is TGTGCCAGCAGTGAAGCGCGGCAGGGTAATCAGCCCCAGCATTTT.

In regard to this clonotype: One end of the junction is discordant with germline, which a read error may explain. The chain recombines TRBV4-1 with TRBJ1-6; D is unresolved. CDR1 MGHRA and CDR2 YSYEKL come from the germline V gene. There are 13 residues in the CDR3. The CDR3 DNA sequence: TGTGCCAGCAGCTTGATACAGCGTTCACCCCTCCACTTT. It yields the protein CASSLIQRSPLHF.

Many counts were recorded for this clonotype. The J gene is TRBJ2-4, the V gene TRBV30, with TRBD1 as a possible D gene (6 bases). The CDR3 totals 14 residues. CDR1 and CDR2 from the germline V gene are GTSNPN and SVGIG (reference sequence). V gave up 5 bases and J gave up 8 bases, with 19 bases separating them. The CDR3 DNA reads TGTGCCTGGTTACCCCAGGGGACCGGGGACATTCAGTACTTC. It is translated as CAWLPQGTGDIQYF.

This clonotype was counted at least ten times. The chain links TRBV9 to TRBJ1-2; weak D call: TRBD1 (5 bases). The ends were cut back, 0 bases at V and 4 bases at J, with 16 bases in the middle. The germline CDR1 and CDR2 sequences are SGDLS and YYNGEE. The CDR3 consists of 16 residues. The CDR3 loop is CASSVGPGKVAYGYTF. The CDR3 DNA follows: TGTGCCAGCAGCGTAGGTCCAGGGAAAGTCGCCTATGGCTACACCTTC.

V gene TRBV20-1 combines with J gene TRBJ2-5; the match to TRBD2 covers 8 bases. Trimming at V came to 6 bases and at J to 3 bases, leaving 6 bases not matched to a gene. Germline assignment: CDR1 DFQATT and CDR2 SNEGSKA (reference sequence). This CDR3 has 13 amino acids. The CDR3 is CSADSGAKETQYF. CDR3 in DNA: TGCAGTGCAGATAGCGGGGCTAAAGAGACCCAGTACTTC.

This clonotype was found many times. The gene calls are TRBV7-2 and TRBJ2-5; TRBD1 might be the D (5 bases). This CDR3 has 13 amino acids. Per the germline V gene, CDR1 is SGHTA and CDR2 is FQGNSA. V lost 2 bases and J lost 5, with 9 bases in between. The CDR3 region is CASSLQGTETQYF. In nucleotides, the CDR3 is TGTGCCAGCAGCTTACAGGGAACTGAGACCCAGTACTTC.

This clonotype was picked up many times. The chain couples TRBV6-2 or TRBV6-3 to TRBJ2-5; no clear D gene. The CDR3 contains 15 residues. Germline-derived CDR1 and CDR2 are MNHEY and SVGEGT. Between the trimmed V and J ends, which lost 0 bases and 4 bases, there was a span of 12 bases. CDR3 residues: CASSYSNPRIETQYF. CDR3 in DNA: TGTGCCAGCAGTTACTCGAACCCTAGGATAGAGACCCAGTACTTC.

The CDR3 reads CASSRWRDSEQYF. CDR3 sequence (DNA): TGTGCCAGCAGCCGGTGGAGGGACAGCGAGCAGTACTTC. The chain joins TRBV7-3 to TRBJ2-7; weak D call: TRBD1 (7 bases). Deletions cut 5 bases from V and 6 bases from J, with 14 bases between. CDR3 length equals 13 residues. CDR1 SGHTA and CDR2 FQGTGA come from the germline V gene.

The V and J genes are TRBV6-1 and TRBJ2-5; 15 nucleotides agree with TRBD2. After removal of 7 bases from V and 5 bases from J, the junction contained 8 bases not matched to a gene. CDR1 is MNHNS and CDR2 is SASEGT in the germline V gene. The length of the CDR3 is 16 residues. The CDR3: CASTGTSGGPEETQYF. The CDR3 region has the DNA TGTGCCAGCACCGGGACTAGCGGGGGGCCCGAGGAGACCCAGTACTTC.

This clonotype has only a few counts. This chain joins TRBV7-8 and TRBJ1-5; tentative D call: TRBD1 (6 bases). Per the germline V gene, CDR1 is SGHVS and CDR2 is FQNEAQ. CDR3 length equals 15 residues. V lost 5 bases and J lost 6, with 17 bases in between. The DNA of the CDR3 is TGTGCCAGCAGCCTCGAAAGGGGGGGGGCTCAGCCCCAGCATTTT. Protein sequence: CASSLERGGAQPQHF.

This clonotype was counted at least ten times. J is TRBJ2-2 and V is TRBV4-2, with TRBD2 matching 9 bases. Looked up from germline, CDR1 is LGHNA and CDR2 is YNFKEQ. The junction had 4 bases not matched to a gene; V was cut back by 0 bases and J by 5 bases. CDR3 length: 16 residues. CDR3 amino acids: CASSQDLAGGTGELFF. The DNA of the CDR3 is TGTGCCAGCAGCCAAGATTTGGCGGGAGGGACCGGGGAGCTGTTTTTT.

J is TRBJ2-2 and V is TRBV7-9; 10 bases map to TRBD2. The length of the CDR3 is 15 residues. Losses at the gene ends were 5 bases for V and 4 bases for J; bases not matched to a gene: 4. Germline CDR1 SEHNR, CDR2 FQNEAQ (reference sequence). The CDR3 here is CASSRTSGATGELFF. DNA of the CDR3: TGTGCCAGCAGCCGGACTAGCGGAGCCACCGGGGAGCTGTTTTTT.

This clonotype showed up many times. The V and J genes are TRBV20-1 and TRBJ1-6; 9 bases line up with TRBD1. CDR3 length: 17 residues. Trimming removed 3 bases from V and 0 bases from J; junction bases left unmatched: 6. Germline assignment: CDR1 DFQATT and CDR2 SNEGSKA (reference sequence). The CDR3 region is CSARGGTGSSYNSPLHF. The CDR3 DNA reads as TGCAGTGCTAGGGGGGGGACAGGGAGCTCCTATAATTCACCCCTCCACTTT.

The J gene is TRBJ1-2, the V gene TRBV11-1; tentatively, D is TRBD1 (6 bases). The V gene lost 4 bases and the J gene lost 2 bases, with 20 bases spanning the gap. This CDR3 comprises 17 residues. The germline CDR1 and CDR2 sequences are SGHAT and FQDESV (reference sequence). CDR3 DNA: TGTGCCAGCAGCTCACCCCCGGAGGGGGAGACGAACTATGGCTACACCTTC. Translation: CASSSPPEGETNYGYTF.

This chain uses TRBV10-3 with TRBJ1-2; D remains unclear. V lost 4 bases to trimming and J lost 0 bases, with 6 bases between them. CDR1 ENHRY and CDR2 SYGVKD come from the germline V gene. The CDR3 sequence is 13 residues long. The CDR3 region is CAISVQSNYGYTF. The CDR3 nucleotides are TGTGCCATCAGTGTACAGTCTAACTATGGCTACACCTTC.

This clonotype has at least ten counts. The V gene is TRBV30, the J gene TRBJ1-1, with D uncertain. Germline loops: CDR1 GTSNPN, CDR2 SVGIG (reference sequence). Trimming removed 7 bases at V and 3 bases at J, with 12 bases between. The CDR3 runs 12 residues. The DNA of the CDR3 is TGTGCCTCCAAAGATCAGGACACTGAAGCTTTCTTT. Translation gives CASKDQDTEAFF.

This clonotype was counted ten times or more. This chain joins TRBV14 and TRBJ2-7, with TRBD1 matching over 10 bases. The CDR3 is 16 residues long. Germline assignment: CDR1 SGHDN and CDR2 FVKESK. V lost 4 bases to trimming and J lost 4 bases; unmatched junction nucleotides: 10. CDR3 sequence (DNA): TGTGCCAGCAGCCCCAGGACGGGACAGGGGATTTACGAGCAGTACTTC. As protein: CASSPRTGQGIYEQYF.

CDR3 sequence: CASSLEDGQVSSYEQYF. CDR3 nucleotide sequence: TGTGCCAGCAGCTTAGAGGACGGACAGGTCAGCTCCTACGAGCAGTACTTC. The V gene is TRBV11-2, the J gene TRBJ2-7; TRBD1 matches at 7 bases. Germline assignment: CDR1 SGHAT and CDR2 FQNNGV. Germline trimming cut 0 bases from V and 0 bases from J; bases unmatched to any gene: 8. CDR3 length: 17 amino acids. Based on the CDR3 plus reference TRBV11-2 and TRBJ2-7, the full variable domain is EAGVAQSPRYKIIEKRQSVAFWCNPISGHATLYWYQQILGQGPKLLIQFQNNGVVDDSQLPKDRFSAERLKGVDSTLKIQPAKLEDSAVYLCASSLEDGQVSSYEQYFGPGTRLTVT.

In this sample, this clonotype turned up many times. For the CDR3, the DNA is TGTGCCAGCAGCCCCAGGGTCCACGAGCAGTACTTC. It translates to CASSPRVHEQYF. The chain combines TRBV28 with TRBJ2-7, with D possibly matching TRBD1 (5 bases). The CDR3 is 12 residues long. Trimming pared 6 bases from V and 5 bases from J, leaving 11 bases between. Germline lookup yields CDR1 MDHEN and CDR2 SYDVKM.

There are many counts of this clonotype. V gene TRBV30 combines with J gene TRBJ2-7; 7 nucleotides line up with TRBD1. The CDR3 is 13 residues long. The junction had 7 bases not matched to a gene; V was cut back by 2 bases and J by 6 bases. Germline CDR1 is GTSNPN and CDR2 is SVGIG (reference sequence). DNA of the CDR3: TGTGCCTGGAGTCTCACCAACAGGGGCGAGCAGTACTTC. Translating it yields CAWSLTNRGEQYF.

The table lists this clonotype with many counts. DNA of the CDR3: TGTGCCAGCAGCCGCACTCTTAACTATGGCTACACCTTC. It translates to CASSRTLNYGYTF. The rearrangement links TRBV5-5 to TRBJ1-2; D unresolved. The germline CDR1 and CDR2 sequences are SGHKS and YYEKEE (reference sequence). V was shortened by 4 bases and J by 1 base, with 8 bases between the two germline ends. The CDR3 contains 13 residues. Full variable domain (rest looked up from reference TRBV5-5 and TRBJ1-2): DAGVTQSPTHLIKTRGQQVTLRCSPISGHKSVSWYQQVLGQGPQFIFQYYEKEERGRGNFPDRFSARQFPNYSSELNVNALLLGDSALYLCASSRTLNYGYTFGSGTRLTVV.